This T cell receptor beta chain is drawn from a study of blood T cell repertoires in COVID-19. Across the study: The study drew acute and convalescent COVID-19 samples from the United States, Italy and Spain.

Repertoires were generated with immunoSEQ multiplex PCR, while TCRdb's copy carries only in-frame clones and drops some. The sample lists about 170,000 clones; 83% were seen once. This CDR3 contains 15 residues. V was cut by 2 bases and J by 4 bases, with 13 bases left in between. Germline V gives CDR1 SGHNT, CDR2 YYREEE (reference sequence). Participants came from under 30 US areas, aged about 18 to 100 years. This receptor was taken from a woman aged 50 to 65 in a cohort exposed to, infected with or recovered from COVID-19 (not recorded which). The chain carries TRBV5-4 and TRBJ1-5; D not resolved. Sequencing used PBMCs or T cells enriched from blood (not recorded which). This CDR3 reads CASSFPERVNQPQHF. The CDR3 DNA reads as TGTGCCAGCAGCTTTCCCGAAAGAGTAAATCAGCCCCAGCATTTT. Together with reference TRBV5-4 and TRBJ1-5, the CDR3 gives the full variable domain: ETGVTQSPTHLIKTRGQQVTLRCSSQSGHNTVSWYQQALGQGPQFIFQYYREEENGRGNFPPRFSGLQFPNYSSELNVNALELDDSALYLCASSFPERVNQPQHFGDGTRLSIL.